Listed below are T cell receptor beta chains from one sample, sequenced in a study of glioma-infiltrating T cells after dendritic cell vaccination. Here immunoSEQ multiplex PCR was the method, and the copy in TCRdb shows in-frame clones only, minus some. Among fewer than 50,000 clones listed, roughly 87% were seen once. Sequences were derived from blood, sampled before dendritic cell vaccination. Receptors were obtained from a human donor with glioblastoma. Each CDR3 is given with its conserved first and last residue. The D gene is left open where the match is weak. Not all rows give a size; the values are once, few, many and, for expanded clones, a class.

clone_size: NA
v_call: TRBV30
d_call: NA
j_call: TRBJ1-2
cdr3_nt: TGTGCCTGGAGTTCCGACAGCCCAGGAGGCTACACCTTC
cdr3_aa: CAWSSDSPGGYTF

clone_size: NA
v_call: TRBV19
d_call: TRBD2
j_call: TRBJ2-5
cdr3_nt: TGTGCCAGTCACAGCGGGGGGGCTCGGGAGACCCAGTACTTC
cdr3_aa: CASHSGGARETQYF

clone_size: NA
v_call: TRBV5-6
d_call: NA
j_call: TRBJ2-4
cdr3_nt: TGTGCCAGCAGCTTGAGAGCACTAGCCAAAAACATTCAGTACTTC
cdr3_aa: CASSLRALAKNIQYF

clone_size: NA
v_call: TRBV5-1
d_call: NA
j_call: TRBJ1-1
cdr3_nt: TGCGCCAGCAGCTCCCTGGGAGTTTCGGCTTTCTTT
cdr3_aa: CASSSLGVSAFF

clone_size: NA
v_call: TRBV15
d_call: NA
j_call: TRBJ2-5
cdr3_nt: TGTGCCACCAGCAGAGACATTCAGGTTATGGAGACCCAGTACTTC
cdr3_aa: CATSRDIQVMETQYF

clone_size: NA
v_call: TRBV7-2
d_call: TRBD1
j_call: TRBJ1-3
cdr3_nt: TGTGCCAGCAGCATGGGACAGCCCTCTGGAAACACCATATATTTT
cdr3_aa: CASSMGQPSGNTIYF

clone_size: few
v_call: TRBV4-1
d_call: TRBD2
j_call: TRBJ2-2
cdr3_nt: TGCGCCAGCAGCCAACTAGCGGGGGGGCCCGGGGAGCTGTTTTTT
cdr3_aa: CASSQLAGGPGELFF

clone_size: NA
v_call: TRBV6-5
d_call: NA
j_call: TRBJ1-1
cdr3_nt: TGTGCCAGCAGTTACGTCAGGGGAACTGAAGCTTTCTTT
cdr3_aa: CASSYVRGTEAFF

clone_size: NA
v_call: TRBV7-6
d_call: TRBD1
j_call: TRBJ1-2
cdr3_nt: TGTGCCAGCAGCTTAGTTTCCGGGACAGGGGGAATCTATGGCTACACCTTC
cdr3_aa: CASSLVSGTGGIYGYTF

clone_size: NA
v_call: TRBV5-1
d_call: NA
j_call: TRBJ2-3
cdr3_nt: TGCGCCAGCAGCAAGGGGAAGACAGATACGCAGTATTTT
cdr3_aa: CASSKGKTDTQYF

clone_size: NA
v_call: TRBV9
d_call: NA
j_call: TRBJ2-3
cdr3_nt: TGTGCCAGCAGCGTAGTATCAGTGGGCGGCACAGATACGCAGTATTTT
cdr3_aa: CASSVVSVGGTDTQYF

clone_size: NA
v_call: TRBV9
d_call: NA
j_call: TRBJ2-3
cdr3_nt: TGTGCCAGCAGCGTAGAGACCCTCCCGGGACTCCTTATTAGCACAGATACGCAGTATTTT
cdr3_aa: CASSVETLPGLLISTDTQYF

clone_size: NA
v_call: TRBV19
d_call: TRBD1
j_call: TRBJ1-6
cdr3_nt: TGTGCCACCAAGGGGGCTTCTTCACCCCTCCACTTT
cdr3_aa: CATKGASSPLHF